This T cell receptor beta chain is drawn from a study of shared clonotypes between healthy human individuals. Regarding the study as a whole: The donor pool, a small one, limited the genetic and exposure-history diversity represented.

Sorted-subset replicate PCR reactions were performed with approximately 200 ng DNA, corresponding to tens of thousands of T cell genomes. Assay used: immunoSEQ multiplex PCR; TCRdb lists only in-frame clones, some missing. This table holds about 1,800,000 clones, approximately 94% found once. The germline V gene encodes CDR1 SEHNR and CDR2 FQNEAQ (reference sequence). Trimming stripped 6 bases from V and 4 bases from J, with 18 bases between. CDR3 length equals 15 residues. As for this clone: Its antigen is undetermined.

Naive CD8 cells lacked CD45RO, underwent positive selection for CCR7 and left out terminally differentiated effector memory CD45RA+ cells. V gene TRBV7-9 combines with J gene TRBJ1-1; perhaps TRBD1 as D (5 bases). This TCR was sampled from a man aged 18-30 years in good health. The sequenced material came from naive CD8+ T cells sorted from blood. The CDR3 here is CASSGPGPLGTEAFF. DNA for the CDR3: TGTGCCAGCAGTGGACCGGGACCTCTGGGCACTGAAGCTTTCTTT. The full variable domain, its missing parts supplied by reference TRBV7-9 and TRBJ1-1, is DTGVSQNPRHKITKRGQNVTFRCDPISEHNRLYWYRQTLGQGPEFLTYFQNEAQLEKSRLLSDRFSAERPKGSFSTLEIQRTEQGDSAMYLCASSGPGPLGTEAFFGQGTRLTVV.